Below are 2 T cell receptor beta chains sequenced from a single sample in a study of shared clonotypes between healthy human individuals. Measured with immunoSEQ multiplex PCR; TCRdb has only the in-frame clones, and not every one. The sample gives more than 550,000 clones, about 92% of which show up once; 34% is in the top ten. The sequencing sample was made of memory CD8+ T cells from PBMCs. Subset meaning: CD45RO+ cells pooled with CCR7-negative TemRA cells. The receptors stem from a man younger than 35 in good health. Some clones in this sample may be carry-over from other donors' samples.

The rearrangement uses TRBV4-3 and TRBJ2-2, with a tentative D call TRBD1 (6 bases). Deletions cut 3 bases from V and 4 bases from J, with 12 bases between. CDR1 is LGHNA and CDR2 is YSLEER in the germline V gene. The CDR3 contains 15 residues. This chain's CDR3 is CASSHGQGFTGELFF. CDR3 nucleotide sequence: TGCGCCAGCAGCCATGGCCAGGGGTTCACCGGGGAGCTGTTTTTT.

This chain links TRBV11-2 with TRBJ1-3; D gene uncertain. This CDR3 is built from 11 residues. From germline, CDR1 is SGHAT and CDR2 FQNNGV. Deletions cut 7 bases from V and 8 bases from J, with 9 bases between. In nucleotides, the CDR3 is TGTGCCAGCACCTCAGGTGACACCATATATTTT. This encodes CASTSGDTIYF.